The clone carrying this TCR beta chain occurred a few times. Antigen unknown. TCRdb reprocessed the 5' RACE reads with MiXCR, giving one entry per CDR3 protein. The sample consists of some 330,000 distinct CDR3 sequences, over 20% of them appearing once. This sample is part of a study of T-cell memory formation after mild COVID-19. Study details: Most TCR clusters belonged to a single donor. Overall study results and limits: CD4+ clones that contracted lay mainly in CM and EM; CD8+ ones lay in EMRA. Among clones contracting day 15 to 85, CD4/CD8 was balanced, whereas later expanders leaned CD4+. What remained unconfirmed was the SARS-CoV-2 specificity of second-wave clones peaking on day 37.

V shed 4 bases and J shed 3 bases, with 7 bases lying between them. This CDR3 has 12 residues. Per the germline V gene, CDR1 is SQVTM and CDR2 is ANQGSEA. The genes are TRBV29-1 and TRBJ2-4; the D is unclear. The specimen was PBMCs or a T cell subset sorted from them (not recorded which). This sequence originates from an adult woman who had mild COVID-19 (a few samples of this study predate the infection). Cell type and time point are not known. CDR3 region: CSVVMGKNIQYF. The DNA of the CDR3 is TGCAGCGTTGTCATGGGCAAAAACATTCAGTACTTC.